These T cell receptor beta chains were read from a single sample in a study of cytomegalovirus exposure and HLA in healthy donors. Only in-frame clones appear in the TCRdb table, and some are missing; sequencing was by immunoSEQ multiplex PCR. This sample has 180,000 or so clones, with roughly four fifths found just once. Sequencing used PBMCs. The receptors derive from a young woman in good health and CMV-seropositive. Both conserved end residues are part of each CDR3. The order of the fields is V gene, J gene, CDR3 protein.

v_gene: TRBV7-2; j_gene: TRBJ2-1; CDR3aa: CASSPGSGRVSYNEQFF
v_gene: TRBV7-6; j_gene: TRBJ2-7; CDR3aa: CASTPGTGSYEQYF
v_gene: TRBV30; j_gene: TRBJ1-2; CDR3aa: CAWNKVQGANYGYTF
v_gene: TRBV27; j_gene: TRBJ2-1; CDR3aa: CASRRTGGVGEQFF
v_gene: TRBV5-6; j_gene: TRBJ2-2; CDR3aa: CASSPRARYTGELFF
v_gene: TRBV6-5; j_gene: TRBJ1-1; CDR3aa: CASSSPRRGRNTEAFF
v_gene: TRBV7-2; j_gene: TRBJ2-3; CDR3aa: CASSLMGRGGSDTQYF
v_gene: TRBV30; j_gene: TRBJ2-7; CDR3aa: CAWAGQDSYEQYF
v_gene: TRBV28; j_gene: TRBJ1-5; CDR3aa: CASTSRWPQHF
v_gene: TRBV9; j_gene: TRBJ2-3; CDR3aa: CASSVGTSPTDTQYF
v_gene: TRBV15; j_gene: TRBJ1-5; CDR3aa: CATTSTASNQPQHF
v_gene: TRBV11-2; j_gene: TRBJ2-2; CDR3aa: CASRYGQALATGELFF
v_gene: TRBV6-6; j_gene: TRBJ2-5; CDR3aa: CASSSTLPTGETQYF
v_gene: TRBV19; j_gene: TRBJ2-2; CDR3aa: CASSLRQGVVTGELFF
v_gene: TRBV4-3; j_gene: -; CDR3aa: CASSQECLNEGHEQYF
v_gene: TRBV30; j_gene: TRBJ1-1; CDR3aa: CAWSDRTEAFF
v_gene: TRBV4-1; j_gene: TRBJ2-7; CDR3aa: CASSQESHGQGTYEQYF
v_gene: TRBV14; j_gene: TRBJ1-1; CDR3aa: CASSIGGSTEAFF
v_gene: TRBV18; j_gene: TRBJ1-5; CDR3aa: CASSPRAGGDQPQHF
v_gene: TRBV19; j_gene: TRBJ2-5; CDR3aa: CASSIVRAMGETQYF
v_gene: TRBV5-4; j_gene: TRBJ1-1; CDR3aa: CASKGSYTEAFF
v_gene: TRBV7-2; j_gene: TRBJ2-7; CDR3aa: CASSGMAGAYAEQYF
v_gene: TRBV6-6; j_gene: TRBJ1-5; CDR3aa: CASSFRAGNQPQHF